These T cell receptor beta chains were read from a single sample in a study of blood T cell repertoires in COVID-19. Assay: immunoSEQ multiplex PCR; the TCRdb copy retains only in-frame clones and omits some. The data show about 380,000 clones, around 87% seen once. Sequencing used PBMCs or T cells enriched from blood (not recorded which). The receptors here all came from a man aged 25 to 45 who had recovered from COVID-19. The CDR3 runs from the conserved cysteine through the conserved F or W. Fields, in order: J gene, V gene, clone size, D gene, CDR3 protein, CDR3 DNA. A D gene is named only where the DNA matches it firmly. Some rows mark clone size as missing; the rest say once, few, many or name a class of expanded clone.

>TRBJ1-1|TRBV2|-|-
CASNPQGLSRTEAFF
TGTGCCAGCAACCCCCAGGGATTGAGTCGCACTGAAGCTTTCTTT
>TRBJ1-6|TRBV9|-|TRBD1
CASSAGQGAGPLHF
TGTGCCAGCAGCGCCGGACAGGGGGCGGGACCCCTCCACTTT
>TRBJ1-2|TRBV20-1|-|-
CSASTLDRGYGYTF
TGCAGTGCTAGTACCCTAGACCGGGGGTATGGCTACACCTTC
>TRBJ2-1|TRBV21-1|-|-
CATDFGGKQFF
TGTGCCACCGACTTCGGAGGGAAGCAGTTCTTC
>TRBJ1-5|TRBV5-5|-|TRBD1
CARKDRNGVGNQPQHF
TGTGCCAGAAAGGACAGGAATGGTGTGGGCAATCAGCCCCAGCATTTT
>TRBJ1-1|TRBV20-1|-|-
CSAGVREAFF
TGCAGTGCGGGCGTACGAGAAGCTTTCTTT
>TRBJ2-1|TRBV27|-|TRBD2
CASSASGGLRLTSYNEQFF
TGTGCCAGCAGTGCTAGCGGGGGCCTTAGATTAACCTCCTACAATGAGCAGTTCTTC
>TRBJ2-3|TRBV3-1/TRBV3-2|-|TRBD2
CASSRGLAGGRTDTQYF
TGTGCCAGCAGCCGGGGACTAGCGGGGGGCCGCACAGATACGCAGTATTTT
>TRBJ1-2|TRBV19|few|TRBD1
CASSTTRQGYGYTF
TGTGCCAGTAGTACCACCAGACAGGGCTATGGCTACACCTTC
>TRBJ1-2|TRBV5-6|once|TRBD1
CASSGGQMGGYTF
TGTGCCAGCAGCGGGGGACAGATGGGCGGCTACACCTTC
>TRBJ1-2|TRBV7-8|once|-
CASSLRGNGGYTF
TGTGCCAGCAGCTTAAGAGGGAATGGAGGCTACACCTTC
>TRBJ1-2|TRBV25-1|-|-
CASSTGINYGYTF
TGTGCCAGCTCCACAGGGATCAACTATGGCTACACCTTC
>TRBJ2-7|TRBV5-4|-|-
CASSLDTGFGEQYF
TGTGCCAGCAGCTTGGACACGGGATTTGGGGAGCAGTACTTC
>TRBJ2-7|TRBV6-5|-|-
CASSYRRGMGEQYF
TGTGCCAGCAGTTACCGTAGGGGTATGGGCGAGCAGTACTTC
>TRBJ1-2|TRBV14|once|TRBD1
CASSQGYRDREGNYGYTF
TGTGCCAGCAGCCAAGGATACCGGGACAGAGAGGGAAACTATGGCTACACCTTC
>TRBJ1-3|TRBV12-5|-|-
CASHSSGNTIYF
TGTGCTAGCCACAGTTCTGGAAACACCATATATTTT
>TRBJ1-1|TRBV5-1|-|TRBD1
CASSPRTGQNTEAFF
TGCGCCAGCAGCCCCCGGACAGGCCAGAACACTGAAGCTTTCTTT
>TRBJ1-2|TRBV12-5|-|TRBD1
CASGPSTGSSNYGYTF
TGTGCTAGTGGTCCCTCGACAGGGTCGTCTAACTATGGCTACACCTTC
>TRBJ1-4|TRBV5-1|once|-
CASSWDLTANEKLFF
TGCGCCAGCAGCTGGGATCTGACAGCTAATGAAAAACTGTTTTTT
>TRBJ1-2|TRBV19|-|TRBD1
CASSTAGGRIYGYTF
TGTGCCAGTAGTACCGCAGGGGGCAGGATCTATGGCTACACCTTC
>TRBJ1-2|TRBV27|-|-
CASSLSGRRIYGYTF
TGTGCCAGCAGTTTATCGGGCAGGCGTATCTATGGCTACACCTTC
>TRBJ1-1|TRBV6-1|few|-
CASSEAAGLGAFF
TGTGCCAGCAGTGAAGCGGCAGGGCTTGGGGCTTTCTTT
>TRBJ2-3|TRBV30|-|TRBD2
CAWTPAGGGPKYTDTQYF
TGTGCCTGGACCCCCGCGGGCGGGGGGCCTAAGTATACAGATACGCAGTATTTT
>TRBJ1-2|TRBV4-1|-|TRBD1
CASSRQGNGYGYTF
TGCGCCAGCAGCCGACAGGGGAACGGCTATGGCTACACCTTC
>TRBJ2-7|TRBV5-8|once|-
CASSFYSKTSYEQYF
TGTGCCAGCAGCTTTTATAGTAAGACTTCCTACGAGCAGTACTTC
>TRBJ1-4|TRBV18|-|-
CASSPPGSSVQEKLFF
TGTGCCAGCTCACCACCGGGCAGTTCGGTACAGGAAAAACTGTTTTTT
>TRBJ2-5|TRBV9|-|TRBD1
CASSVSGTGHETQYF
TGTGCCAGCAGCGTTTCCGGGACAGGGCACGAGACCCAGTACTTC
>TRBJ1-1|TRBV16|-|-
CASSQKGMNTEAFF
TGTGCCAGCAGCCAGAAGGGGATGAACACTGAAGCTTTCTTT
>TRBJ2-7|TRBV5-1|once|-
CASSPERGIRYEQYF
TGCGCCAGCAGCCCGGAAAGGGGTATCCGCTACGAGCAGTACTTC
>TRBJ1-1|TRBV24-1|-|-
CATSSGQNTEAFF
TGTGCCACCAGCTCAGGACAGAACACTGAAGCTTTCTTT
>TRBJ1-5|TRBV7-2|-|-
CASSLEVQNNQPQHF
TGTGCCAGCAGCTTAGAGGTACAGAACAATCAGCCCCAGCATTTT
>TRBJ1-2|TRBV5-6|-|-
CASSEKRAGGLYGYTF
TGTGCCAGCAGCGAGAAGCGGGCAGGCGGACTCTATGGCTACACCTTC
>TRBJ2-7|TRBV7-7|few|TRBD1
CASSSSPDRVPYEQYF
TGTGCTAGCAGCTCAAGCCCGGACAGGGTTCCCTACGAGCAGTACTTC
>TRBJ1-1|TRBV27|-|-
CASGWGRGAFF
TGTGCCAGCGGATGGGGGCGCGGAGCTTTCTTT
>TRBJ2-1|TRBV27|-|TRBD2
CASSLDGTSSYNEQFF
TGTGCCAGCAGCTTAGACGGGACTAGCTCCTACAATGAGCAGTTCTTC
>TRBJ2-1|TRBV7-2|-|TRBD2
CASSSGGGGNEQFF
TGTGCCAGCAGCTCAGGCGGGGGAGGGAATGAGCAGTTCTTC